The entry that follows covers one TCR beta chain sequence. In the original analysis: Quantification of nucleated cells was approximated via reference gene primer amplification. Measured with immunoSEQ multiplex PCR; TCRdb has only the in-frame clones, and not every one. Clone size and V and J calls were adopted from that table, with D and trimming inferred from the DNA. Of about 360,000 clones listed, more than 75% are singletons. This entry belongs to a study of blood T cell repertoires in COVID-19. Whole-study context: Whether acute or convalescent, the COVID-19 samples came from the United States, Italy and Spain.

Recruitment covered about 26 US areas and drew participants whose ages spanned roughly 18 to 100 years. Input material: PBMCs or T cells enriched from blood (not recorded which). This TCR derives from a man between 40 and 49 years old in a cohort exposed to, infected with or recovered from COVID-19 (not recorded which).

As DNA, the CDR3 is TGTGCCAGCAGTGAAGTGAGTAGCGGGAGCGGGGAGCAGTTCTTC. This translates into CASSEVSSGSGEQFF. The V and J genes are TRBV6-1 and TRBJ2-1; 9 bases align to TRBD2. V trimming: 1 base; J trimming: 10 bases; junction bases outside the gene matches: 8. This CDR3 contains 15 residues. Germline V gene sequence: CDR1 MNHNS, CDR2 SASEGT.